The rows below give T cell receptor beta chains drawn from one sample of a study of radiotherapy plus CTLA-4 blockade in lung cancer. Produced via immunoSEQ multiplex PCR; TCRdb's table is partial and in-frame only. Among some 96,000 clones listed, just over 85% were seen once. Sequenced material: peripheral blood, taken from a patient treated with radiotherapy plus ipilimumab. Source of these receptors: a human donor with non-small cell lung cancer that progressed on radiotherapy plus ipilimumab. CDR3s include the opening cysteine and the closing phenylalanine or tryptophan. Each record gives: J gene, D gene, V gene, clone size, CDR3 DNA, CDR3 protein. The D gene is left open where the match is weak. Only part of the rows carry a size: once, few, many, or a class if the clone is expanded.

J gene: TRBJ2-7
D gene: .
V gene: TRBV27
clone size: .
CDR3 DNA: TGTGCCAGCAGTTTATCGTCGTGGCCTTCCGACGAGCAGTACTTC
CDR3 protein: CASSLSSWPSDEQYF

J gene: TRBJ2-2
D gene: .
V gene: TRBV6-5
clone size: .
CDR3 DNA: TGTGCCAGCACTCGGGGCGGGGAGCTGTTTTTT
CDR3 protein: CASTRGGELFF

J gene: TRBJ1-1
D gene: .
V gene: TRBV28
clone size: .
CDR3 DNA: TGTGCCAGCAGTTTATATAGGGAGGCTTTCTTT
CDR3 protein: CASSLYREAFF

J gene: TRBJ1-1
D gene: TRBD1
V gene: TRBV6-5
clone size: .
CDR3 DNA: TGTGCCAGCAGAAGACAGGGACGGGCTGAAGCTTTCTTT
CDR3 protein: CASRRQGRAEAFF

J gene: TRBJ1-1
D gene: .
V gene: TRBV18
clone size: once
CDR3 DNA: TGTGCCAGCTCACCCTCGGGGGGGGAGGGCACTGAAGCTTTCTTT
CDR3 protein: CASSPSGGEGTEAFF

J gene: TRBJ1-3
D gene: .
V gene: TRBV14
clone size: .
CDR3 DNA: TGTGCCAGCAGCCGGCGGGGAAACACCATATATTTT
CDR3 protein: CASSRRGNTIYF

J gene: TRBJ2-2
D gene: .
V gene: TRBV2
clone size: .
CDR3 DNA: TGTGCCAGCAGTGAACTTCTGCCGAACACCGGGGAGCTGTTTTTT
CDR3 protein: CASSELLPNTGELFF

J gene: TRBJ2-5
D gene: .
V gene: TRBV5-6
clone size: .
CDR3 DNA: TGTGCCAGCAGCTTGGCCGGGGTGGAGACCCAGTACTTC
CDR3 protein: CASSLAGVETQYF

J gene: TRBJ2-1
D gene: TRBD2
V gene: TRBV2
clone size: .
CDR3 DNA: TGTGCCAGCAGTGACCTAGCGGGGGCCTACAATGAGCAGTTCTTC
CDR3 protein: CASSDLAGAYNEQFF

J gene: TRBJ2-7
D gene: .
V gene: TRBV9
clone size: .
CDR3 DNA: TGTGCCAGCAGCGTAGAAGGGTCAGGAGCCTACGAGCAGTACTTC
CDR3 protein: CASSVEGSGAYEQYF

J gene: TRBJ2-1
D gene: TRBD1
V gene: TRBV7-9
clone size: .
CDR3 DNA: TGTGCCAGCAGCGTCTCCGGGACAGGAATTTACAATGAGCAGTTCTTC
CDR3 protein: CASSVSGTGIYNEQFF

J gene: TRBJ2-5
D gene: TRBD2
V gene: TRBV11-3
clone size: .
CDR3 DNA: TGTGCCAGCCGTACTAGCGGAGAAGACAAAGAGACCCAGTACTTC
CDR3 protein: CASRTSGEDKETQYF

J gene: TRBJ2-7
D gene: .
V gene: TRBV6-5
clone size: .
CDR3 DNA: TGTGCCAGCAGCTCGACTAACACCTACGAGCAGTACTTC
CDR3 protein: CASSSTNTYEQYF

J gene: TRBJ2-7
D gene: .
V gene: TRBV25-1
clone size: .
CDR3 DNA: TGTGCCAGCAGTCATTTTGCAGGGCCCGCAGACGAGCAGTACTTC
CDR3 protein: CASSHFAGPADEQYF

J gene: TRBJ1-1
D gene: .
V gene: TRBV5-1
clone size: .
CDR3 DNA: TGCGCCAGCAGCTTTTCGACAGGTACTGAAGCTTTCTTT
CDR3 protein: CASSFSTGTEAFF

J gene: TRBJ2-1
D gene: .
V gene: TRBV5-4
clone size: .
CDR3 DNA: TGTGCCAGCAGCCTTACAGTTAACTCCTACAATGAGCAGTTCTTC
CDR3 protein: CASSLTVNSYNEQFF

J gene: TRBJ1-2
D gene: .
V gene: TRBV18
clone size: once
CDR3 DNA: TGTGCCAGCTCACCAACGACAGATCAGGTGCGGGGCTACACCTTC
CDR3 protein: CASSPTTDQVRGYTF

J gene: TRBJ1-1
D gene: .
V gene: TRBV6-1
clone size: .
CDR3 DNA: TGTGCCAGCCTACTGGGGGGGGTGAACACTGAAGCTTTCTTT
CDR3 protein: CASLLGGVNTEAFF

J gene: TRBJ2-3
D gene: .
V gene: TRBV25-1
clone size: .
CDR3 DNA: TGTGCCAGCAGTGAATCTCACAGCACAGATACGCAGTATTTT
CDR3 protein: CASSESHSTDTQYF

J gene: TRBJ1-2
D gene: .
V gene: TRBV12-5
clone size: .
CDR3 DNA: TGTGCTAGTGGTTTTGCGGGAGGCTACACCTTC
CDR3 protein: CASGFAGGYTF

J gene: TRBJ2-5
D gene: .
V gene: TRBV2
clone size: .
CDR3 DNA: TGTGCCAGCAGTGAGAGAGGGGGGTGGGAGCAGTACTTC
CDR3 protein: CASSERGGWEQYF

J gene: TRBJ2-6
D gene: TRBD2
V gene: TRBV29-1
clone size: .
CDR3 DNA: TGCAGCGTTCGGGGGGTGATCTCTGGGGCCAACGTCCTGACTTTC
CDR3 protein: CSVRGVISGANVLTF

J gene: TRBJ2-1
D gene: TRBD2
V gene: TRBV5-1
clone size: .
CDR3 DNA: TGCGCCAGCAGCGCCTCACTAGCGGGAGGGGGTCCGTTCTTC
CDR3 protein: CASSASLAGGGPFF

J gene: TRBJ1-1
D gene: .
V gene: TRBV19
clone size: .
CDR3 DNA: TGTGCCACAAAGGGGCTGCTAATGAACACTGAAGCTTTCTTT
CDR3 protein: CATKGLLMNTEAFF

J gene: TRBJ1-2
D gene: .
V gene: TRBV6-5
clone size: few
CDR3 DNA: TGTGCCAGCAGTTATGGAGGGAACAACTATGGCTACACCTTC
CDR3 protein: CASSYGGNNYGYTF

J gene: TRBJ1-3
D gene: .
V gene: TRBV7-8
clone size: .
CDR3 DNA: TGTGCCAGCACATCCCCCCTTGGAATTGGAAACACCATATATTTT
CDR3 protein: CASTSPLGIGNTIYF

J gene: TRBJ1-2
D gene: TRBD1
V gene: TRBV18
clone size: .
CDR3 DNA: TGTGCCAGCTCACCGGCATTAAGACAGGGTTTTAACTATGGCTACACCTTC
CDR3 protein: CASSPALRQGFNYGYTF

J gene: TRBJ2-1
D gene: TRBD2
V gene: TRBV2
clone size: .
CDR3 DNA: TGTGCCAGCAGCCCGGGTTGGCGGGGGGACTTAGATGAGCAGTTCTTC
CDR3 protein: CASSPGWRGDLDEQFF

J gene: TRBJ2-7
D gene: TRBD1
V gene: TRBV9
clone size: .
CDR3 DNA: TGTGCCAGCAGCGAGAACCCCGGGACAGGGACCTACGAGCAGTACTTC
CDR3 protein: CASSENPGTGTYEQYF

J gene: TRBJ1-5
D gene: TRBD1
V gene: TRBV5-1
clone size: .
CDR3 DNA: TGCGCCAGCAGCCCTGGACAGGGGAATCAGCCCCAGCATTTT
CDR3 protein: CASSPGQGNQPQHF

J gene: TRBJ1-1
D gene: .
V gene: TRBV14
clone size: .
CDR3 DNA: TGTGCCAGCAGCCCACTCGGGGGGAGGAACACTGAAGCTTTCTTT
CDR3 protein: CASSPLGGRNTEAFF

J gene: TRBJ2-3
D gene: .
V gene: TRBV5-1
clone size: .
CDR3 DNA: TGCGCCAGCAGCTTGTTTAGGGGGACGGCAGATACGCAGTATTTT
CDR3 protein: CASSLFRGTADTQYF

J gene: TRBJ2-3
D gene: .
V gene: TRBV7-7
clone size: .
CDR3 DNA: TGTGCTAGCAGCTTATCAGTCGGGGATACGCAGTATTTT
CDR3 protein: CASSLSVGDTQYF

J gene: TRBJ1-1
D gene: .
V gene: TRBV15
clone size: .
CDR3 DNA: TGTGCCACCAGCATAGGGGAAGGCACTGAAGCTTTCTTT
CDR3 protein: CATSIGEGTEAFF

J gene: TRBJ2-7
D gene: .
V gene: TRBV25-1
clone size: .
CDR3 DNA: TGTGCCAGCAGTGTTGGGGTCTTCGAGCAGTACTTC
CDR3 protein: CASSVGVFEQYF

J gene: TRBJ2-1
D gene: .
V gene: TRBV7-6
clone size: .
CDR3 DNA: TGTGCCAGCAGCGGCGGGGTGGGGGGCTCCTACAATGAGCAGTTCTTC
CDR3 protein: CASSGGVGGSYNEQFF

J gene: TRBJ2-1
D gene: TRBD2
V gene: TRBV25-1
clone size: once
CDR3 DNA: TGTGCCAGCAGTCCGTTATCGGGGGGAGCTTGGCCGTTCTTC
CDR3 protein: CASSPLSGGAWPFF

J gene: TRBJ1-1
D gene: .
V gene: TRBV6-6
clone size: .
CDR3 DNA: TGTGCCAGCAGTCCTGGGGGCGATACTGAAGCTTTCTTT
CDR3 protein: CASSPGGDTEAFF

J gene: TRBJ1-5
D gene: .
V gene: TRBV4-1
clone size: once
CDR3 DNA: TGCGCCAGCAGCCAAGACCCAGGGGCGAGCAATCAGCCCCAGCATTTT
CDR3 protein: CASSQDPGASNQPQHF

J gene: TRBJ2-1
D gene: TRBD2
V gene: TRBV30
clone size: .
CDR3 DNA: TGTGCCTGGAGTAAAGCGGGAGTAGGTAATGAGCAGTTCTTC
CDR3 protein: CAWSKAGVGNEQFF